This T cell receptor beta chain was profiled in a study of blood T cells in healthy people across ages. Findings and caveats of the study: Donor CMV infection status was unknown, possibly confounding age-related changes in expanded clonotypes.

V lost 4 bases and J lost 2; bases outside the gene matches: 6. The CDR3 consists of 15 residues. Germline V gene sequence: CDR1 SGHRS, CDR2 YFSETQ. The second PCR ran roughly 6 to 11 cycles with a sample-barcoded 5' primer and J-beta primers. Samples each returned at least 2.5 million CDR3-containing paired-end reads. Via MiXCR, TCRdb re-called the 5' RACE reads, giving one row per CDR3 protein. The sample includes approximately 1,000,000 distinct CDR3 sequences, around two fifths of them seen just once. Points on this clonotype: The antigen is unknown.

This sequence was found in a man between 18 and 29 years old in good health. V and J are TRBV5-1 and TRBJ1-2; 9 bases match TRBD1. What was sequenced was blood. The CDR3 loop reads CASSEQGAANYGYTF. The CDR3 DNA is TGCGCCAGCAGCGAACAGGGGGCCGCCAACTATGGCTACACCTTC. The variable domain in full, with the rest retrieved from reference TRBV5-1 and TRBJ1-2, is KAGVTQTPRYLIKTRGQQVTLSCSPISGHRSVSWYQQTPGQGLQFLFEYFSETQRNKGNFPGRFSGRQFSNSRSEMNVSTLELGDSALYLCASSEQGAANYGYTFGSGTRLTVV.